What follows are 2 T cell receptor beta chains derived from one specimen sequenced in a study of blood T cells in healthy people across ages. For the second PCR, which ran for about 7 to 11 cycles, a sample-barcoded 5' primer and a J-beta primer mix were used. TCRdb re-derived calls from the 5' RACE reads in MiXCR, one entry per CDR3 protein. The repertoire holds about 1.1 million distinct CDR3 sequences, with under 40% as singletons. What was sequenced was blood. These TCRs come from a man aged 18 to 29 in good health.

This clonotype showed up just a few times. This chain connects TRBV3-1 to TRBJ2-3; D uncertain. Germline CDR1 and CDR2: LGHDT and YNNKEL (reference sequence). This CDR3 spans 15 amino acids. V dropped 4 bases and J dropped 2 bases, with 13 bases sitting between them. CDR3 loop: CASSRGNALTDTQYF. The CDR3, as DNA: TGTGCCAGCAGCCGAGGAAATGCTCTCACAGATACGCAGTATTTT.

The rearrangement links TRBV6-2 or TRBV6-3 to TRBJ2-2; D tentatively fits TRBD1 or TRBD2 (5 bases each). V lost 7 bases, J lost 1 base, and 10 bases lay in between. The CDR3 has 14 amino acids. The germline CDR1 and CDR2 sequences are MNHEY and SVGEGT. CDR3 loop: CASTGTLNTGELFF. In DNA form, the CDR3 reads TGTGCCAGCACAGGGACCCTGAACACCGGGGAGCTGTTTTTT.